Each of the 27 T cell receptor beta chains below was sequenced from the same sample in a study of molecular identifiers for immune sequencing clone quantification. MiXCR, applied by TCRdb to the PCR reads, yields one record per CDR3 protein. The data hold about 100,000 distinct CDR3 sequences, with roughly a third observed a single time. Sequencing was performed on naive CD8+ T cells from blood, with Jurkat cell RNA spiked in. Subset noted: FACS-sorted CD8+CD4-CCR7+CD45RA+ naive T cells. The receptors originated from a human donor in good health. Some libraries in this study had Jurkat cell RNA spiked in.

This clonotype was observed a few times. The J gene is TRBJ1-1, the V gene TRBV27; unclear D gene. Trimming stripped 6 bases from V and 1 base from J, with 15 bases between. CDR1 is MNHEY and CDR2 is SMNVEV in the germline V gene (reference sequence). The CDR3 runs 15 residues. In DNA form, the CDR3 reads TGTGCCAGCAGAAGTCGGGGAGCACCGAACACTGAAGCTTTCTTT. Encoded protein: CASRSRGAPNTEAFF.

As to this clonotype: Since no conserved phenylalanine or tryptophan closes the CDR3, a read error is the likely cause. No DNA is shown, since the ends of the CDR3 on it are uncertain; the CDR3 is the one TCRdb lists. The chain is built from TRBV27 and TRBJ1-5. Germline V gene sequence: CDR1 MNHEY, CDR2 SMNVEV (reference sequence). The CDR3 numbers 14 amino acids, ends counted. The CDR3 region is CASRLMVGGQPQQL.

As regards this clonotype: This clone may be a read error of a much larger clone one base away. CDR3 sequence reads: CASSPYTWTGDTTEAFF. The CDR3, as DNA: TGTGCCAGCAGCCCTTACACCTGGACAGGGGATACCACTGAAGCTTTCTTT. V usage is TRBV12-3 or TRBV12-4 and J usage is TRBJ1-1, with TRBD1 matching over 9 bases. J was trimmed by 4 bases and V by 6 bases; bases with no gene match: 15. This CDR3 is 17 amino acids long.

Notes on this clonotype: Mismatch with germline at one junction end may stem from a read error. The V call is TRBV12-3 or TRBV12-4, the J call TRBJ1-2; D is perhaps TRBD1 (5 bases). The CDR3 extends over 13 amino acids. The CDR3 loop reads CASRVDSYYGYAF. CDR3 coding DNA: TGTGCCAGCAGGGTCGACAGTTACTATGGCTACGCCTTC.

The V call is TRBV10-1, the J call TRBJ2-7; TRBD2 matches at 16 bases. V gave up 2 bases and J gave up 0 bases; unmatched junction bases: 7. CDR1 and CDR2 (germline): WNHNN, SYGVQD (reference sequence). This CDR3 region has 19 residues. The CDR3 region is CASSETGTSGRATSYEQYF. The CDR3 coding sequence is TGCGCCAGCAGTGAGACCGGGACTAGCGGGAGGGCGACCTCCTACGAGCAGTACTTC.

The genes are TRBV9 and TRBJ2-2; D possibly corresponds to TRBD1 (5 bases). The CDR3 is made up of 15 amino acids. V lost 0 bases and J 5 bases, leaving 11 bases between the germline ends. Germline-derived CDR1 and CDR2 are SGDLS and YYNGEE. CDR3: CASSVETERTGELFF. The CDR3 region has the DNA TGTGCCAGCAGCGTAGAGACAGAAAGGACCGGGGAGCTGTTTTTT. Full variable domain (missing parts from reference TRBV9 and TRBJ2-2): DSGVTQTPKHLITATGQRVTLRCSPRSGDLSVYWYQQSLDQGLQFLIQYYNGEERAKGNILERFSAQQFPDLHSELNLSSLELGDSALYFCASSVETERTGELFFGEGSRLTVL.

This clonotype was detected ten times or more. J is TRBJ1-5 and V is TRBV7-2; D remains unclear. Germline V CDR1 and CDR2: SGHTA, FQGNSA. The CDR3 totals 12 residues. Deletions cut 5 bases from V and 4 bases from J, with 6 bases between. The CDR3 loop is CASSVYNQPQHF. CDR3 nucleotides: TGTGCCAGCAGCGTCTATAATCAGCCCCAGCATTTT.

In this sample, this clonotype turned up a few times. This sequence joins TRBV18 and TRBJ2-3, with 12 bases identical to TRBD2. CDR1 is KGHSH and CDR2 is LQKENI in the germline V gene. The CDR3 is 16 amino acids. With 2 bases clipped from V and 6 bases from J, the junction kept 6 bases outside the gene matches. CDR3 loop: CASSPVGLAGSDTQYF. The CDR3 coding sequence is TGTGCCAGCTCACCAGTCGGACTAGCGGGGAGCGATACGCAGTATTTT. Looking up the rest from reference TRBV18 and TRBJ2-3 gives the full variable domain: NAGVMQNPRHLVRRRGQEARLRCSPMKGHSHVYWYRQLPEEGLKFMVYLQKENIIDESGMPKERFSAEFPKEGPSILRIQQVVRGDSAAYFCASSPVGLAGSDTQYFGPGTRLTVL.

In this sample, this clonotype turned up many times. J is TRBJ2-7 and V is TRBV6-5; 7 bases align to TRBD1. The CDR3 runs 13 residues. V shed 5 bases and J 7 bases; nucleotides not matched to a gene: 8. CDR1 MNHEY and CDR2 SVGAGI come from the germline V gene. The CDR3 loop is CASSRPTGDEQYF. DNA of the CDR3: TGTGCCAGCAGTAGACCTACAGGGGATGAGCAGTACTTC.

The chain employs TRBV5-6 and TRBJ2-3; tentative D call: TRBD2 (5 bases). The germline V gene has CDR1 SGHDT and CDR2 YYEEEE. Trimming took off 0 bases at V and 6 bases at J, with 20 bases between the two ends. This CDR3 is 17 amino acids long. The chain's CDR3 is CASSLVGRGPLRDTQYF. The CDR3 DNA follows: TGTGCCAGCAGCTTGGTAGGGCGCGGGCCCCTGAGGGATACGCAGTATTTT.

The chain has TRBV20-1 and TRBJ1-4, with TRBD1 matching 9 bases. Germline V gene sequence: CDR1 DFQATT, CDR2 SNEGSKA (reference sequence). Losses at the gene ends were 4 bases for V and 5 bases for J; bases not matched to a gene: 20. CDR3 length: 19 residues. The CDR3 nucleotides are TGCAGTGCTAAAGATTGGTCCGGGACAGGGCACGCCTCGAATGAAAAACTGTTTTTT. Its translation is CSAKDWSGTGHASNEKLFF.

About this clonotype itself: The junction does not match germline at one end; this may be a read error. The chain is built from TRBV5-3 and TRBJ1-1, with D hard to call. TRBV5-3 belongs to the ORF category, with a function that is uncertain. The CDR3 is 15 amino acids. CDR3 bases: TGTGCCAGCAGCTTGCGGGGAAATATGTACACTGAAGCTTTCTTT. It specifies CASSLRGNMYTEAFF.

This clonotype has ten or more counts. The rearrangement links TRBV7-2 to TRBJ2-5; TRBD1 aligns across 8 bases. After removal of 7 bases from V and 5 bases from J, the junction contained 9 bases not matched to a gene. Germline V gives CDR1 SGHTA, CDR2 FQGNSA. There are 14 residues in the CDR3. The CDR3 sequence is CASTQGADPETQYF. In nucleotides, the CDR3 is TGTGCCAGCACCCAGGGGGCGGATCCGGAGACCCAGTACTTC.

The V call is TRBV7-2, the J call TRBJ2-3; D gene unclear. Germline V gene sequence: CDR1 SGHTA, CDR2 FQGNSA. The CDR3 has 14 amino acids. The V end was cut by 8 bases, the J end by 1 base, with 13 bases between. The CDR3 region is CASCGVFRTDTQYF. The CDR3 nucleotides read TGTGCCAGCTGCGGAGTTTTTCGCACAGATACGCAGTATTTT.

The genes are TRBV28 and TRBJ2-3; either TRBD1 or TRBD2 may fit D (5 bases each). Germline CDR1 MDHEN, CDR2 SYDVKM. This CDR3 contains 13 residues. V gave up 6 bases and J gave up 6 bases, with 13 bases separating them. This chain's CDR3 is CASRVRGADTQYF. CDR3 nucleotide sequence: TGTGCCAGCAGAGTGAGGGGAGCGGATACGCAGTATTTT. The entire variable domain, with the rest obtained from reference TRBV28 and TRBJ2-3, is as follows: DVKVTQSSRYLVKRTGEKVFLECVQDMDHENMFWYRQDPGLGLRLIYFSYDVKMKEKGDIPEGYSVSREKKERFSLILESASTNQTSMYLCASRVRGADTQYFGPGTRLTVL.

This clonotype was observed a handful of times. V and J are TRBV29-1 and TRBJ2-1; perhaps TRBD2 as D (7 bases). The CDR3 consists of 16 residues. Trimming took 2 bases from V and 3 from J, leaving 17 bases between them. The V gene's germline CDR1 is SQVTM and CDR2 ANQGSEA. DNA of the CDR3: TGCAGCGTTGAATGGGGGGGGCCGGGTCGCTACAATGAGCAGTTCTTC. It encodes CSVEWGGPGRYNEQFF.

This clonotype turned up a few times. A read error may be the cause here, since a much bigger clone is one base away. V usage is TRBV7-8 and J usage is TRBJ2-1, with D unresolved. Germline values: CDR1 SGHVS, CDR2 FQNEAQ. CDR3 length: 11 amino acids. The CDR3 DNA reads as TGTGCCAGCAGCTCCTACTATGAGCAGTTCTTC. The encoded protein is CASSSYYEQFF.

About this clonotype itself: This may arise from a read error, as a much more abundant clone is one base away. This sequence joins TRBV28 and TRBJ1-5; D unclear. CDR3 size: 14 residues. The V gene's germline CDR1 is MDHEN and CDR2 SYDVKM. The CDR3 here is CASILGGGNQPQLF. Here the CDR3 DNA reads TGTGCCAGTATTCTAGGAGGTGGCAATCAGCCCCAGCTTTTT. The variable domain in full, with the rest retrieved from reference TRBV28 and TRBJ1-5, is DVKVTQSSRYLVKRTGEKVFLECVQDMDHENMFWYRQDPGLGLRLIYFSYDVKMKEKGDIPEGYSVSREKKERFSLILESASTNQTSMYLCASILGGGNQPQLFGDGTRLSIL.

For this clonotype: This may be a read error: a much more frequent sequence differs by one nucleotide. The chain joins TRBV7-6 to TRBJ1-1; no firm D call. The CDR3 consists of 15 residues. Germline V gene sequence: CDR1 SGHVS, CDR2 FNYEAQ. V was shortened by 2 bases and J by 6 bases, with 16 bases between the two germline ends. The CDR3 DNA reads as TGTGCCAGCAGCTTATCCCCCCTAAACAGTTCTGAAGCTTTCTTT. Amino acid sequence: CASSLSPLNSSEAFF.

This clonotype has more than one count but fewer than ten. One end of the junction is discordant with germline, which a read error may explain. Here the CDR3 reads CASSLTSGRPPSAF. CDR3 DNA: TGTGCCAGCAGCTTAACTAGCGGGAGGCCTCCCTCTGCCTTC. V is TRBV3-1 and J is TRBJ2-1; 12 bases map to TRBD2. This CDR3 is 14 amino acids long. Germline V gives CDR1 LGHDT, CDR2 YNNKEL (reference sequence).

This clonotype was found a few times. Mismatch with germline at one junction end may stem from a read error. The chain has TRBV20-1 and TRBJ2-7; 9 bases are shared with TRBD1. CDR3 length: 16 residues. From germline, CDR1 is DFQATT and CDR2 SNEGSKA (reference sequence). The CDR3 reads CSARDPRTGVTYVQYF. The DNA of the CDR3 is TGCAGTGCTAGAGATCCCCGGACAGGGGTAACCTACGTGCAGTACTTC.

This clonotype was observed many times. The chain uses TRBV7-2 and TRBJ2-7, with a possible D match to TRBD1 (6 bases). The V and J ends lost 5 bases and 6 bases respectively, with 17 bases between them. Germline V gives CDR1 SGHTA, CDR2 FQGNSA. This CDR3 comprises 14 residues. CDR3 in amino acids: CASSLTRNRVEQYF. In DNA form, the CDR3 reads TGTGCCAGCAGCCTGACCCGGAACAGGGTCGAGCAGTACTTC.

The V call is TRBV28, the J call TRBJ1-2; D gene uncertain. The germline V and J ends were trimmed by 5 bases and 3 bases, with 10 bases remaining between them. The germline V gene has CDR1 MDHEN and CDR2 SYDVKM. The CDR3 is made up of 13 amino acids. The CDR3 nucleotides are TGTGCCAGCAGTCCCGACAATTACTATGGCTACACCTTC. Translating it yields CASSPDNYYGYTF.

J is TRBJ1-4 and V is TRBV15; D remains ambiguous. With 1 base removed from V and 6 bases from J, the gap between germline ends came to 12 bases. From germline, CDR1 is LNHNV and CDR2 YYDKDF (reference sequence). CDR3 length: 15 residues. CDR3 coding DNA: TGTGCCACCAGCAGAGGGGCAGCAACATATGAAAAACTGTTTTTT. It codes for CATSRGAATYEKLFF.

Note on this clonotype: A single base separates this from a much larger clone, so it may be a read error. This chain connects TRBV28 to TRBJ1-4; the D is unclear. The CDR3 spans 14 residues. The germline CDR1 and CDR2 sequences are MDHEN and SYDVKM. V shed 8 bases and J shed 8 bases, with 18 bases lying between them. The CDR3 region has the DNA TGTGCCAGCGATTCTCCACGGGCGGGCGAAAAACTGTTTTTT. This sequence encodes CASDSPRAGEKLFF.

This clonotype was counted only a few times. This chain links TRBV14 with TRBJ2-1; no clear D. The CDR3 contains 16 residues. Trimming left V 1 base short and J 8 bases short, with 18 bases between. Per the germline V gene, CDR1 is SGHDN and CDR2 is FVKESK. The CDR3 loop reads CASSQGAAQPWDEQFF. The CDR3 DNA sequence: TGTGCCAGCAGCCAAGGGGCGGCCCAGCCATGGGATGAGCAGTTCTTC.

The chain has TRBV29-1 and TRBJ2-7, with 11 nucleotides matching TRBD1. In germline, CDR1 is SQVTM, CDR2 ANQGSEA. CDR3 length equals 17 residues. V lost 3 bases, J lost 5 bases, and 15 bases stayed unmatched. In nucleotides, the CDR3 is TGCAGCGTTGAGGGGGGGCCGGACAGGGGGCGCATCCACGAGCAGTACTTC. Protein sequence: CSVEGGPDRGRIHEQYF.